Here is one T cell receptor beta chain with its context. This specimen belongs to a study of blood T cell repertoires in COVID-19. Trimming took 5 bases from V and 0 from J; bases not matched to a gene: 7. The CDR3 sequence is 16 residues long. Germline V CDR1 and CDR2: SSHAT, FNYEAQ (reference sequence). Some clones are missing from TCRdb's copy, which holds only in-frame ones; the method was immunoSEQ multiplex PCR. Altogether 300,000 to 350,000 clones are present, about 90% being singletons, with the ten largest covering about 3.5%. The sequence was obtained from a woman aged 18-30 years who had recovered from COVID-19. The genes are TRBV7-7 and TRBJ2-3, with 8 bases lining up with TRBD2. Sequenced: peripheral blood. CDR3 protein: CASSQGTSSSTDTQYF. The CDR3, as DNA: TGTGCCAGCAGCCAAGGGACTAGTTCTAGCACAGATACGCAGTATTTT.